The T cell receptor beta chain under discussion was sequenced for a study of OX40 agonist ivuxolimab in advanced cancers. Turning to the study itself: Those enrolled were 80% to 85% male, with a mean age of about 66 years and ages from about 20 to 79.

Here immunoSEQ multiplex PCR was the method, and the copy in TCRdb shows in-frame clones only, minus some. The sample has some 70,000 clones, more than 75% seen once. Study results and caveats: Both blood CD4+ and CD8+ T cells showed clonal growth by week 6 at 0.1 to 3.0 mg/kg. In the 0.1-3.0 mg/kg groups, partial responders showed among the lowest expansion. Relative to CD4+, CD8+ T cells held more expanded clones on average.

Turning to this clone: The target antigen is unknown.

Trimming took off 5 bases at V and 3 bases at J, with 16 bases between the two ends. Germline lookup yields CDR1 SGHTA and CDR2 FQGNSA. The CDR3 sequence is 16 residues long. Sample: CD4+ or CD8+ T cells sorted from blood, taken in a trial of the OX40 agonist ivuxolimab. The chain has TRBV7-2 and TRBJ2-2; the D gene is possibly TRBD2 (5 bases). The origin of this receptor is an adult with an advanced solid tumor such as melanoma, head and neck, liver or kidney cancer. CDR3 residues: CASSLTSRFDTGELFF. Here the CDR3 DNA reads TGTGCCAGCAGCCTAACTAGTCGTTTCGACACCGGGGAGCTGTTTTTT.